This T cell receptor beta chain was observed in a study of PD-L1 blockade in urothelial cancer. Study-wide background: Between 0 and 3 prior chemotherapy regimens had been given to patients.

V lost 5 bases to trimming and J lost 0 bases, with 14 bases between them. This CDR3 is built from 16 residues. Germline CDR1 reads LGHNA; CDR2 reads YNFKEQ. TCRdb's table, derived via immunoSEQ multiplex PCR, lists solely in-frame clones and lacks some. The sample holds under 120,000 clones; 70% to 90% are singletons and the top ten take 2% to 2.5%. V and J are TRBV4-2 and TRBJ1-5; D may be TRBD1 (5 bases). The origin of this receptor is a man in his fifties with urothelial cancer. This sample comprised PBMCs, obtained around atezolizumab (anti-PD-L1) treatment. The chain's CDR3 is CASSADTPNSNQPQHF. The CDR3 DNA reads as TGTGCCAGCAGCGCGGACACTCCAAATAGCAATCAGCCCCAGCATTTT.